This TCR beta chain emerged from a study of Graves' ophthalmopathy and Graves' hyperthyroidism listed by TCRdb under 2018. Notes on the research overall: Peripheral blood was collected at initial diagnosis, prior to any treatment. TCR beta repertoire signatures were used to distinguish Graves' ophthalmopathy from Graves' hyperthyroidism and to predict progression to ophthalmopathy. In total, 135 blood samples were TCR-sequenced: approximately 42 ophthalmopathy, 80 or so hyperthyroidism and approximately 17 hyperthyroidism-to-ophthalmopathy patients. To explore V-J signatures distinguishing ophthalmopathy from hyperthyroidism, a discovery set of some 100 patients (fewer than 45 ophthalmopathy, some 57 stable hyperthyroidism) was enrolled. For independent validation, a separate cohort was made up of about 18 hyperthyroidism patients plus 17 patients who later progressed from hyperthyroidism to ophthalmopathy. In more than five hyperthyroidism patients, the T-cell repertoires found in thyroid tissue were compared with those found in blood. Following sample collection, hyperthyroidism patients were given methimazole at a starting dose of 30 mg daily, and ophthalmopathy patients were given high-dose intravenous methylprednisolone.

For repertoire sequencing, the TCR beta CDR3 regions were amplified from RNA transcripts. HTBI primers and the Qiagen OneStep RT-PCR kit were used in a first-round RT-PCR, which was followed by a second-round multiplex PCR, size selection and purification. The libraries underwent paired-end sequencing with 100 bp reads on an Illumina HiSeq2000. As for how the authors treated the data: Reads were processed with SOAPnuke, discarding reads with adapters, uncalled bases, mean Phred below 15, or no exact constant-primer or identifier match. COPE v1.2.5 was used to merge high-quality paired reads. Each unique nucleotide sequence was treated as a clonotype, and MiTCR v1.1 was used to align the clonotypes to the IMGT TRB V, D and J references. The analysis was limited to V-J combinations with a frequency above 0.0001, which together covered about 99% of repertoires. For each V-J combination, a TCR clonal expansion and chaos score was defined as the ratio of F50 clonal expansion to chaos observed in the TCRdist matrix. Welch's t-statistics and random forest were used to narrow the features down to around twelve V-J combinations, which were then fed into a naive Bayes classifier. The Morisita-Horn index was used to measure how similar the thyroid and blood repertoires were. Clones were called with MiXCR by TCRdb after fastp trimmed the public reads at Q25, and only in-frame beta chains were retained. Each record represents a unique CDR3 protein, reported with the most common genes and DNA among its rows. These V and J calls originate from TCRdb's pipeline instead of the authors' own analysis. The table for this sample lists over 650,000 distinct CDR3 sequences; 35% to 45% of them were counted only once. Over 2.5% of the sample belongs to the ten largest clones.

Study-level results and caveats: Among expanded thyroid clonotypes with frequency above 0.001, most also showed up in blood, which suggests that blood repertoires may reflect the thyroid immune response. In cross-validation, the 13-signature model distinguished ophthalmopathy from stable hyperthyroidism with around 90% sensitivity and around 81% specificity, while in the test set the corresponding values were roughly 80% and 75%. Sample size was not predetermined statistically, and investigators were not blinded to group allocation. In validation, the model predicted ophthalmopathy progression with 55% to 71% sensitivity and less than 80% specificity; some 13 predicted patients were CT-confirmed with GO in a median of approximately 6.5 months.

The CDR3 runs 9 residues from the cysteine to the phenylalanine. The CDR3 DNA has 27 bases and is translated from base 1. The CDR1 and CDR2 encoded by the germline V gene (reference sequence) are SEHNR and FQNEAQ. V loses 7 bases, J loses 9 bases, and the germline ends lie 6 bases apart. Turning to this clonotype: No antigen is known for it. Base qualities are missing; no much larger clone stands one base away.

The ophthalmopathy patients had moderately to severely active disease, with a Clinical Activity Score of 3 or higher, a NOSPECS grade of 4 or higher, and a disease duration of less than 3 months. Patients were excluded if they had other autoimmune diseases, uncontrolled infections, pregnancy or lactation. Diagnosis was based on clinical symptoms, serum thyroxine, TRAb, thyroid ultrasound and orbital computed tomography. Using Ficoll-Paque density gradient centrifugation, PBMCs were isolated from 10 ml of fresh peripheral blood. Total RNA was extracted using Trizol reagent, and RNA quality was checked on an Agilent 2100 Bioanalyzer.

Sequences were obtained from peripheral blood. The chain is encoded by TRBV7-9 joined to TRBJ1-1; no D segment can be confidently identified. The receptor comes from an adult man with Graves' ophthalmopathy. CDR3 sequence: CASTAQAFF. The DNA is TGTGCCAGCACGGCCCAAGCTTTCTTT. The full variable domain, with segments outside the CDR3 supplied by the reference TRBV7-9 and TRBJ1-1 proteins, appears as DTGVSQNPRHKITKRGQNVTFRCDPISEHNRLYWYRQTLGQGPEFLTYFQNEAQLEKSRLLSDRFSAERPKGSFSTLEIQRTEQGDSAMYLCASTAQAFFGQGTRLTVV.